This T cell receptor (beta chain) was recovered during a study of cytomegalovirus exposure and HLA in healthy donors. Broader study findings: First-cohort TCR clusters were later found to tend to co-occur in the 120 validation repertoires. Per published reports, the classifier diagnosed cytomegalovirus status with high specificity and sensitivity.

The V segment lost 0 bases and the J segment 2 bases; nucleotides outside the gene matches: 5. This CDR3 spans 16 amino acids. From germline, CDR1 is MGHRA and CDR2 YSYEKL. Libraries were prepared by immunoSEQ multiplex PCR; TCRdb keeps only in-frame clonotypes and omits some of them. The table shows 120,000 or so clones, with about 90% occurring only once. Comment on this clone: Its antigen is not identified.

The sequencing sample was made of PBMCs. The source of this sequence is a woman aged 18-35 years in good health and CMV-seronegative. The rearrangement joins TRBV4-1 to TRBJ2-3; TRBD2 aligns across 7 bases. CDR3 bases: TGCGCCAGCAGCCAAGACACGGGAGGATCCACAGATACGCAGTATTTT. Its protein product is CASSQDTGGSTDTQYF.